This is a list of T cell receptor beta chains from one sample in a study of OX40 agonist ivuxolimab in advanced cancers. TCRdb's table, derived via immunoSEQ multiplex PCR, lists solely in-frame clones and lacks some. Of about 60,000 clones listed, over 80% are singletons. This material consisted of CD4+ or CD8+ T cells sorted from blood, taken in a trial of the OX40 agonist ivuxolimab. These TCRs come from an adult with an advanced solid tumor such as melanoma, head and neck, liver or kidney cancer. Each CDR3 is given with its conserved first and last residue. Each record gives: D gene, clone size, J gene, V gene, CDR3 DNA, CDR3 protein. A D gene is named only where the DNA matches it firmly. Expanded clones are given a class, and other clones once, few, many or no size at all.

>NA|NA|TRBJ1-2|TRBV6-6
TGTGCCAGCAGTTACATCCCAGACTATGGCTACACCTTC
CASSYIPDYGYTF
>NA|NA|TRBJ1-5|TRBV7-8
TGTGCCAGCAGCTTAGGCAGGCATCAGCCCCAGCATTTT
CASSLGRHQPQHF
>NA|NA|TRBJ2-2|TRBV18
TGTGCCAGCTCACCACAGGTCCAGGTCACCGGGGAGCTGTTTTTT
CASSPQVQVTGELFF
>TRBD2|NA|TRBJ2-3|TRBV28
TGTGCCAGCAGTGGACTAGGTCTAGATACGCAGTATTTT
CASSGLGLDTQYF
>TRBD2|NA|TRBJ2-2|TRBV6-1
TGTGCCAGCAGTGAAGTTGGGAGGGTTAACACCGGGGAGCTGTTTTTT
CASSEVGRVNTGELFF
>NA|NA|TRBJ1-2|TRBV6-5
TGTGCCTCCCTATATATGGGGGACTTTAACTATGGCTACACCTTC
CASLYMGDFNYGYTF
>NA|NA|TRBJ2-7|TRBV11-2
TGTGCCAGCAGCACCCGACAGAACTACGAGCAGTACTTC
CASSTRQNYEQYF
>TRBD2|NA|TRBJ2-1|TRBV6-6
TGTGCCAGCAGGTTAGGGACTAGCGGGAGCTATGAGCAGTTCTTC
CASRLGTSGSYEQFF
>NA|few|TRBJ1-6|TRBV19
TGTGCCAGTAGTATCAGACGGGGTAATTCACCCCTCCACTTT
CASSIRRGNSPLHF
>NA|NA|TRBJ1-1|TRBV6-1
TGTGCCAGCAGCACAAATTCGAACACTGAAGCTTTCTTT
CASSTNSNTEAFF
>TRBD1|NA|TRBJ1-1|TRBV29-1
TGCAGCGTAGCTGACAGGGGAAAAGCTTTCTTT
CSVADRGKAFF
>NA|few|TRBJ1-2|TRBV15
TGTGCCACCAGCAGACCCGGGACGGACTATGGCTACACCTTC
CATSRPGTDYGYTF
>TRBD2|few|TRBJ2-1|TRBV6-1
TGTGCCAGCAAATTAGCGGGCTCCTACAATGAGCAGTTCTTC
CASKLAGSYNEQFF
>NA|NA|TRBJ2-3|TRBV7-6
TGTGCCAGCAGCCTGGGTACAGGACGAAGCACAGATACGCAGTATTTT
CASSLGTGRSTDTQYF
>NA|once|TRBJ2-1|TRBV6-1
TGTGCCAGCAGTCGAATGGACAATGAGCAGTTCTTC
CASSRMDNEQFF
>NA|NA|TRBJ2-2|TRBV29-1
TGCAGCGTTGGTCCGGGTAGCGGGGAGCTGTTTTTT
CSVGPGSGELFF
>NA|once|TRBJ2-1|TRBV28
TGTGCCAGCAGTCAAACTAACAATGAGCAGTTCTTC
CASSQTNNEQFF
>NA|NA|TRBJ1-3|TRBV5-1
TGCGCCAGCAGCTTGGAGGGGTGGAATAGGAATTCACAAACGTTTGGAAACACCATATATTTT
CASSLEGWNRNSQTFGNTIYF
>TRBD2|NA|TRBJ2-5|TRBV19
TGTGCCAGTAGTGGCCGACTAGCGGGAGGAATGGGAGAGACCCAGTACTTC
CASSGRLAGGMGETQYF
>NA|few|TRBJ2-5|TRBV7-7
TGTGCCAGCAGCTTAGGGAATTCTCAAGAGACCCAGTACTTC
CASSLGNSQETQYF
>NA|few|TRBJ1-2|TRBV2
TGTGCCAGCAGCGGGCAGATCGTACGCTACACCTTC
CASSGQIVRYTF
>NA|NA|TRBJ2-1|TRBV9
TGTGCCAGCAGCGTCGGGGATCAGCACCTCTACAATGAGCAGTTCTTC
CASSVGDQHLYNEQFF
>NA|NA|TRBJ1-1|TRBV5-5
TGTGCCAGCAGCTTTCTCGGGGACACTGAAGCTTTCTTT
CASSFLGDTEAFF
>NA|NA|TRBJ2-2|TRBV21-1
TGTGCCAGCAGCAACAGATTGAACACCGGGGAGCTGTTTTTT
CASSNRLNTGELFF
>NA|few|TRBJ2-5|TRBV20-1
TGCAGTGCTGGTCATGGAGAGACCCAGTACTTC
CSAGHGETQYF
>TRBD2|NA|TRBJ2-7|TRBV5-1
TGCGCCAGCAGCTTGGAAGGGACTAGCGGGAGCGACGAGCAGTACTTC
CASSLEGTSGSDEQYF
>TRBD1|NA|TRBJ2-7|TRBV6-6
TGTGCCTCCACCCCCCGGGACAGCGGTGAGCAGTACTTC
CASTPRDSGEQYF
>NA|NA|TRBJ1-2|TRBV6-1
TGTGCCAGCAGTGATTTACAGGGACCCTATGGCTACACCTTC
CASSDLQGPYGYTF
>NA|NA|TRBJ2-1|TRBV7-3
TGTGCCAGCAGCTTATCGCCGGTATCCGAGTCGTTCTTC
CASSLSPVSESFF
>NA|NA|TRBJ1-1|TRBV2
TGTGCCAGCAGGTACGAAAGGAGGAACACTGAAGCTTTCTTT
CASRYERRNTEAFF
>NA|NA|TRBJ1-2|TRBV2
TGTGCCAGCACAACTAGGGGATCTAACTATGGCTACACCTTC
CASTTRGSNYGYTF
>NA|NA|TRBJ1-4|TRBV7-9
TGTGCCAGCAGCTTACAAGGTGAAAAACTGTTTTTT
CASSLQGEKLFF
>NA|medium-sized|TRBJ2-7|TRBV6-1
TGTGCCAGCAGTGACTGGCAAGGTTCACGAGAGCAGTACTTC
CASSDWQGSREQYF
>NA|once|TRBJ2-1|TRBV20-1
TGCAGTGCTAGGGAGGTCAATGAGCAGTTCTTC
CSAREVNEQFF
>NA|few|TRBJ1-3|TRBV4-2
TGTGCCAGCAGTCCGGGGACGGGAAACACCATATATTTT
CASSPGTGNTIYF
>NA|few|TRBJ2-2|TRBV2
TGTGCCAGCAGCCCGATGGCTTCGAACACCGGGGAGCTGTTTTTT
CASSPMASNTGELFF
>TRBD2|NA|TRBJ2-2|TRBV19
TGTGCCAGTAGTAGGCTAGGGGGACTAGCGTCCGGGGAGCTGTTTTTT
CASSRLGGLASGELFF